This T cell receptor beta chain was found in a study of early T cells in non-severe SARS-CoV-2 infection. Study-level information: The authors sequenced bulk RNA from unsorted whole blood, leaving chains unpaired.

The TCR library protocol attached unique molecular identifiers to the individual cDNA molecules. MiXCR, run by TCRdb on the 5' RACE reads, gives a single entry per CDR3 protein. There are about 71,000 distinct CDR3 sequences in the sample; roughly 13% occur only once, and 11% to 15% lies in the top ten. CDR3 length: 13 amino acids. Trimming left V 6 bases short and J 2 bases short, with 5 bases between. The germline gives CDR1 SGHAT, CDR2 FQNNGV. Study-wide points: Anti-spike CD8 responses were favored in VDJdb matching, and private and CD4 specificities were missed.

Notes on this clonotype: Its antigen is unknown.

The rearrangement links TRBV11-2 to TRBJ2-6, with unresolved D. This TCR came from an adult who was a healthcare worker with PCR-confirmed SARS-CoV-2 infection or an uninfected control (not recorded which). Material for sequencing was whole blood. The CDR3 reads CASRVTGANVLTF. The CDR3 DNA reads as TGTGCCAGCAGAGTTACTGGGGCCAACGTCCTGACTTTC.